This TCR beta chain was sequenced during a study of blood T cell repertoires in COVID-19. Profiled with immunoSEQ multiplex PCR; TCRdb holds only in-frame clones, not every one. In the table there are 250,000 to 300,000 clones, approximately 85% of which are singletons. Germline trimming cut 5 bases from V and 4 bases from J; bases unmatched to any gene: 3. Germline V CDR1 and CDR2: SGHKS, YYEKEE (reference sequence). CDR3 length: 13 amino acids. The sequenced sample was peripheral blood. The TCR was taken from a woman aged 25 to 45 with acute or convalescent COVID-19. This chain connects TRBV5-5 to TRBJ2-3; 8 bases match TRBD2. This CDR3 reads CASRGLVPDTQYF. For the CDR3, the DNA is TGTGCCAGCAGGGGACTAGTTCCAGATACGCAGTATTTT.